The clone carrying this TCR beta chain was counted many times. Its cognate antigen is unknown. The CDR3 extends over 15 amino acids. The V end was cut by 3 bases, the J end by 0 bases, with 10 bases between. Molecular barcoded adaptors covering alpha/delta and beta/gamma chains were used on about 0.4 ug RNA. MiXCR, run by TCRdb on the reads, gives a single entry per CDR3 protein. The repertoire has tens of thousands of distinct CDR3 sequences, approximately 18% of them found once; the top ten carry 15%. The data belong to a study of read filtering for tumor transcriptome and immune sequencing. Study results and caveats: Correlation between methods rose after single-read clonotypes were removed. Even smaller IR-seq throughput identified most shared clonotypes.

Bone marrow was sampled from every patient at the time of active disease. The clonotype comes from a donor at least 40 years old with multiple myeloma. The source material was a population of CD138-negative cells sorted from bone marrow. This chain uses TRBV12-3 or TRBV12-4 with TRBJ2-3, with D possibly TRBD2 on 6 matching bases. The CDR3 reads CASSFRRASTDTQYF. CDR3 in DNA: TGTGCCAGCAGTTTCAGGAGGGCCAGCACAGATACGCAGTATTTT.